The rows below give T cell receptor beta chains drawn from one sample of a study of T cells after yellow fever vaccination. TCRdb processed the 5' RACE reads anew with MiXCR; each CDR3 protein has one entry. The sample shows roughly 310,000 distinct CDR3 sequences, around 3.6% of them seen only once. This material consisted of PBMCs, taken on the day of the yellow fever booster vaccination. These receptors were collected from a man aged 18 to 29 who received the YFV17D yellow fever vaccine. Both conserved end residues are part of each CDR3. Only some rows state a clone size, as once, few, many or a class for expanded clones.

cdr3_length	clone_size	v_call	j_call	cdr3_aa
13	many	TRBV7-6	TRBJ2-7	CASSSDPSYEQYF
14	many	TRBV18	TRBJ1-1	CASSPGQGGTEAFF
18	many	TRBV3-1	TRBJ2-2	CASSPGLAGVSNTGELFF
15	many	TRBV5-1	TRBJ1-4	CASSSGDFTNEKLFF
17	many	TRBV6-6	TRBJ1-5	CASSYYGARGGGQPQHF
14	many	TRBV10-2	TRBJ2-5	CASRGQGIIETQYF
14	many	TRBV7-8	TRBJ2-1	CASSLPGGYNEQFF
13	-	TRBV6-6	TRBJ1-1	CASSSDRYTEAFF
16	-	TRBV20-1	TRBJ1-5	CSAAQRVFDGNQPQHF
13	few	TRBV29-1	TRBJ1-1	CSVEDGGTVGAFF
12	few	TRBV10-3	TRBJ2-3	CAISTQTDTQYF
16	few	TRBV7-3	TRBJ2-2	CASSSTAGGVTGELFF
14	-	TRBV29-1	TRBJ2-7	CSVEFIAGRVEQYF
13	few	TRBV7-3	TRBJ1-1	CASRVGLNTEAFF
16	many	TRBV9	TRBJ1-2	CASSVDGQGNNYGYTF
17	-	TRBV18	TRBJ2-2	CASSPPGPLSNTGELFF
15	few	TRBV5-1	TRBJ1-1	CASSLERTGGTEAFF
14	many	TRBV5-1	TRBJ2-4	CASSSTSGENIQYF
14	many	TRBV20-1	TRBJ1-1	CSARHIRANTEAFF
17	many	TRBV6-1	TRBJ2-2	CASSDLGQVVRTGELFF
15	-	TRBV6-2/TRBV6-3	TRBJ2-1	CASSFSGGERWEQFF
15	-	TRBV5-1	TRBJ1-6	CASSVNRVSNSPLHF
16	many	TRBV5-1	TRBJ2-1	CASSLVGTARDDEQFF
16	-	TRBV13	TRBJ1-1	CASSEDRGPGNTEAFF
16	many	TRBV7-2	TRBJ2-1	CASSSRLAGGRNEQFF
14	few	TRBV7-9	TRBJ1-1	CASSPGALGTEAFF
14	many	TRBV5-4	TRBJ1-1	CASTPPDRNTEAFF
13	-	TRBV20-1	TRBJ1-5	CSAMRSKGQPQHF
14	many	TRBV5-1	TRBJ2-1	CASSILTSGNEQFF
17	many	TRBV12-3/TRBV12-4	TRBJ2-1	CASELEAGTGGMNEQFF
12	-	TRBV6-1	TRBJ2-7	CASSTGEHEQYF
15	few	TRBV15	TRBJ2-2	CATSGYREGTGELFF
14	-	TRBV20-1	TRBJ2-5	CSAAPGPDQETQYF
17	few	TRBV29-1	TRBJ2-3	CSAEPELAHGFGDTQYF
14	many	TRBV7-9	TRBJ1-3	CASSLGVAGNTIYF
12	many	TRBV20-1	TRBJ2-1	CSATSGGREQFF
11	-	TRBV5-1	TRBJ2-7	CASSLGREQYF